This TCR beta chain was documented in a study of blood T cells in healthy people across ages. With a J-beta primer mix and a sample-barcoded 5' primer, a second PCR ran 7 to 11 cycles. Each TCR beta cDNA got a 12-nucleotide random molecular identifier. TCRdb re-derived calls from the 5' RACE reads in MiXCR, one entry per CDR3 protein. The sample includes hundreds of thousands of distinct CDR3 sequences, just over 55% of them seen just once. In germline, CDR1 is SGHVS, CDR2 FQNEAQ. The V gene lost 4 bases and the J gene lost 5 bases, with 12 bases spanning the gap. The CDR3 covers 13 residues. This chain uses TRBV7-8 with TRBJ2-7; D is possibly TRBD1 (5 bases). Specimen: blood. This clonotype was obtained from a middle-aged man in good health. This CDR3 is CASSSKGQDEQYF. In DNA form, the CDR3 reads TGTGCCAGCAGCTCGAAGGGGCAGGACGAGCAGTACTTC.